This TCR beta chain was documented in a study of shared clonotypes between healthy human individuals. The study drew its donors from healthy HIV-negative adults without recent acute infections or vaccinations. Genomic DNA, for the unsorted samples, came from 80 million to 100 million PBMCs. The assay used deep level. The repertoire was sequenced with immunoSEQ multiplex PCR; TCRdb's copy has only in-frame clones and lacks some. Found here are 75,000 to 100,000 clones, 40% to 55% of them singletons; the top ten hold roughly 16%. Losses at the gene ends were 3 bases for V and 8 bases for J; bases not matched to a gene: 8. CDR1 and CDR2 from the germline V gene are SGHRS and YFSETQ. This CDR3 region has 15 residues.

This rearrangement joins TRBV5-1 to TRBJ2-4, with 10 bases identical to TRBD1. The specimen was PBMCs. This clonotype originated in a woman in her forties in good health. Some clones in this sample may be carry-over from other donors' samples. CDR3 amino acids: CASSSAGTGVDIQYF. Here the CDR3 DNA reads TGCGCCAGCAGCTCCGCCGGGACAGGGGTTGACATTCAGTACTTC. The full variable domain, its missing parts supplied by reference TRBV5-1 and TRBJ2-4, is KAGVTQTPRYLIKTRGQQVTLSCSPISGHRSVSWYQQTPGQGLQFLFEYFSETQRNKGNFPGRFSGRQFSNSRSEMNVSTLELGDSALYLCASSSAGTGVDIQYFGAGTRLSVL.